This T cell receptor (beta chain) was retrieved from a study of shared T cell receptors in the human thymus. This CDR3 has 15 amino acids. Germline CDR1 and CDR2: SEHNR and FQNEAQ (reference sequence). V lost 1 base and J 3 bases, leaving 9 bases between the germline ends. The assay was immunoSEQ multiplex PCR, and TCRdb's table has in-frame clones only and misses some. The sample has 600,000 to 900,000 clones, approximately 85% seen once; the top ten hold about 0.011%. These same records also appear under a second study, on human thymus T cells. That work states: All donors were healthy Finnish infants who were undergoing corrective surgery to treat congenital heart defects. The thymus was resected at corrective cardiac surgery. Within thymic and blood repertoires, V and J gene usage appeared to be biased. Related research examined unrelated individuals and reported that their thymic repertoires overlapped highly.

Sample: thymocytes. This rearrangement joins TRBV7-9 to TRBJ1-4; D is perhaps TRBD1 (5 bases). The source is a girl in the first two years of life with a congenital heart defect. CDR3: CASSLGGGPNEKLFF. The CDR3 DNA sequence: TGTGCCAGCAGCTTAGGGGGCGGACCTAATGAAAAACTGTTTTTT.